One sample yielded the 13 T cell receptor beta chains listed below, sequenced in a study of CD8+ T cells in alopecia areata. The sample's treatment: oral pan-JAK inhibitor, 5-10 mg twice daily. Extracted RNA was reverse transcribed, and the resulting cDNA served as sequencing template. Sequencing used immunoSEQ multiplex PCR; TCRdb keeps in-frame clones, though not all of them. The sample includes fewer than 250,000 clones, over 40% of them seen just once. The sequencing here drew on CD4+ T cells sorted from blood, taken between weeks 36 and 40, from a patient treated with tofacitinib. The source of these receptors is a human donor with alopecia areata.

The rearrangement links TRBV27 to TRBJ2-1; 8 nucleotides agree with TRBD2. Germline CDR1 MNHEY, CDR2 SMNVEV (reference sequence). The CDR3 length is 16 residues. V shed 6 bases and J 7 bases; nucleotides not matched to a gene: 14. This CDR3 reads CASRKMGGSGTNEQFF. CDR3 DNA: TGTGCCAGCAGAAAAATGGGTGGTAGCGGGACGAATGAGCAGTTCTTC.

V gene TRBV5-1 combines with J gene TRBJ2-3, with a possible D match to TRBD1 (6 bases). The CDR3 totals 15 residues. The germline CDR1 and CDR2 sequences are SGHRS and YFSETQ. V lost 2 bases and J 2 bases, leaving 12 bases between the germline ends. The CDR3 DNA reads TGCGCCAGCAGCTTTGGGGACAAAGCCACAGATACGCAGTATTTT. It translates to CASSFGDKATDTQYF.

The V gene is TRBV5-4, the J gene TRBJ2-1; no definite D call. Germline V lookup: CDR1 SGHNT, CDR2 YYREEE (reference sequence). The CDR3 contains 12 residues. V shed 2 bases and J shed 8 bases, with 8 bases lying between them. The CDR3, as DNA: TGTGCCAGCAGCTTCCACCGCCATGAGCAGTTCTTC. Its protein product is CASSFHRHEQFF.

The chain employs TRBV7-2 and TRBJ2-5; D ambiguous. Between the trimmed V and J ends, which lost 2 bases and 4 bases, there was a span of 5 bases. The CDR3 contains 12 residues. Germline lookup yields CDR1 SGHTA and CDR2 FQGNSA. CDR3: CASSLIRETQYF. The CDR3 region has the DNA TGTGCCAGCAGCTTAATAAGAGAGACCCAGTACTTC.

This rearrangement joins TRBV29-1 to TRBJ1-1; 7 bases line up with TRBD1. CDR1 and CDR2 from the germline V gene are SQVTM and ANQGSEA. The CDR3 is 13 residues long. V lost 7 bases and J lost 1; bases outside the gene matches: 6. CDR3 amino acids: CSAEDRANTEAFF. CDR3 coding DNA: TGCAGCGCCGAAGACAGGGCGAACACTGAAGCTTTCTTT.

The rearrangement links TRBV4-2 to TRBJ2-7; D remains ambiguous. CDR1 and CDR2 (germline): LGHNA, YNFKEQ. Trimming removed 8 bases from V and 2 bases from J, with 10 bases in between. The CDR3 runs 12 residues. CDR3 DNA sequence: TGTGCCAGCGAACGCAAACCCTACGAGCAGTACTTC. Protein sequence: CASERKPYEQYF.

This clone occurred many times. This chain links TRBV5-4 with TRBJ2-1, with D tentatively TRBD1 (5 bases). Per the germline V gene, CDR1 is SGHNT and CDR2 is YYREEE (reference sequence). The CDR3 consists of 14 residues. V shed 4 bases and J shed 6 bases, with 14 bases lying between them. The CDR3: CASSPGFRANEQFF. CDR3 nucleotides: TGTGCCAGCAGCCCTGGCTTCAGGGCCAATGAGCAGTTCTTC.

In its sample, this clone was seen a few times. The V call is TRBV7-2, the J call TRBJ2-1, with D possibly being TRBD2 (5 bases). This CDR3 is built from 15 residues. V lost 8 bases to trimming and J lost 8 bases, with 22 bases between them. Germline lookup yields CDR1 SGHTA and CDR2 FQGNSA. CDR3 region: CASRTRAVSSDEQFF. CDR3 bases: TGTGCCAGCCGCACTAGAGCCGTCTCTTCCGATGAGCAGTTCTTC.

This chain uses TRBV29-1 with TRBJ1-1, with 10 positions matching TRBD1. The CDR3 spans 15 residues. J was trimmed by 2 bases and V by 4 bases; bases with no gene match: 7. Germline V CDR1 and CDR2: SQVTM, ANQGSEA. CDR3 residues: CSVVGTGEVNTEAFF. CDR3 DNA: TGCAGCGTTGTCGGGACAGGGGAGGTAAACACTGAAGCTTTCTTT.

This chain connects TRBV9 to TRBJ2-1; D not resolved. The CDR3 runs to 13 residues. V dropped 3 bases and J dropped 8 bases, with 12 bases sitting between them. The germline CDR1 and CDR2 sequences are SGDLS and YYNGEE. Here the CDR3 DNA reads TGTGCCAGCAGCGCGGCGGTCATCGATGAGCAGTTCTTC. This sequence encodes CASSAAVIDEQFF. Full variable domain (missing parts from reference TRBV9 and TRBJ2-1): DSGVTQTPKHLITATGQRVTLRCSPRSGDLSVYWYQQSLDQGLQFLIQYYNGEERAKGNILERFSAQQFPDLHSELNLSSLELGDSALYFCASSAAVIDEQFFGPGTRLTVL.

This clone was seen a handful of times. The chain has TRBV7-2 and TRBJ1-2, with D possibly TRBD1 on 6 matching bases. This CDR3 spans 11 amino acids. V lost 2 bases and J 13 bases, leaving 11 bases between the germline ends. The germline CDR1 and CDR2 sequences are SGHTA and FQGNSA. In DNA, the CDR3 is TGTGCCAGCAGCTTAACCACAGGGCCCACCTTC. It encodes CASSLTTGPTF.

A few counts support this clone. This rearrangement joins TRBV6-5 to TRBJ2-7, with D maybe TRBD2 (6 bases). Germline CDR1 and CDR2: MNHEY and SVGAGI. Trimming removed 8 bases from V and 5 bases from J, with 16 bases in between. This CDR3 is 13 amino acids long. For the CDR3, the DNA is TGTGCCAGCGGGAGGCAGGGTATACACGAGCAGTACTTC. Protein: CASGRQGIHEQYF.

The chain links TRBV11-2 to TRBJ2-1; D possibly corresponds to TRBD2 (5 bases). V was pared by 5 bases and J by 0 bases, with 11 bases between. The CDR3 has 15 amino acids. CDR1 is SGHAT and CDR2 is FQNNGV in the germline V gene. CDR3 coding DNA: TGTGCCAGCAGCACGAGGGATACCTCCTACAATGAGCAGTTCTTC. It translates to CASSTRDTSYNEQFF.